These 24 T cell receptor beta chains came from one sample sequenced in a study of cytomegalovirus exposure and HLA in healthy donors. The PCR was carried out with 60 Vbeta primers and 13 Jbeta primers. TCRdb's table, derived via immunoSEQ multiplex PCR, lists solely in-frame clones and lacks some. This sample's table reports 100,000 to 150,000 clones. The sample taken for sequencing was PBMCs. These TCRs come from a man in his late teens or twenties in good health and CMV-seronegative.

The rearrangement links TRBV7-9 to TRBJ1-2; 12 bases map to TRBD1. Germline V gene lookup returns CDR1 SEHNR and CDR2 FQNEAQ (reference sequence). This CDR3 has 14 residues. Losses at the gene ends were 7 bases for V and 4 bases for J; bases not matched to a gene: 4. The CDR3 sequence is CASNPGQGAYGYTF. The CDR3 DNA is TGTGCCAGCAACCCGGGACAGGGGGCCTATGGCTACACCTTC.

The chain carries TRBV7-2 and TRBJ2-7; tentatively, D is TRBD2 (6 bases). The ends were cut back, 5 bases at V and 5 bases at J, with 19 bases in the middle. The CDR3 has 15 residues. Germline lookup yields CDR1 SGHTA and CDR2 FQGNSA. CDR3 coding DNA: TGTGCCAGCAGCCTTCGGTCGGGACTCGCAAACGAGCAGTACTTC. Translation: CASSLRSGLANEQYF. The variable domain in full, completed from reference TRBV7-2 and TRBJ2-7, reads GAGVSQSPSNKVTEKGKDVELRCDPISGHTALYWYRQSLGQGLEFLIYFQGNSAPDKSGLPSDRFSAERTGGSVSTLTIQRTQQEDSAVYLCASSLRSGLANEQYFGPGTRLTVT.

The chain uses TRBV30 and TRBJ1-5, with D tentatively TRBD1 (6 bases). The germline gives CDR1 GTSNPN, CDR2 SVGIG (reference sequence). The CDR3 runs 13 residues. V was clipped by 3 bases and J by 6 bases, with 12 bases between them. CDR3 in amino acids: CAWSGGPGQPQHF. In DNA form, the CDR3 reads TGTGCCTGGAGCGGGGGGCCAGGTCAGCCCCAGCATTTT.

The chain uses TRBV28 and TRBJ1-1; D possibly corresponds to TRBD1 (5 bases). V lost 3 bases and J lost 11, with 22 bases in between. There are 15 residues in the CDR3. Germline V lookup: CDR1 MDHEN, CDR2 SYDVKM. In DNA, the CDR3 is TGTGCCAGCAGTTTCCCCGAAGTCCCGGGGGGGTTGGCTTTCTTT. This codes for CASSFPEVPGGLAFF.

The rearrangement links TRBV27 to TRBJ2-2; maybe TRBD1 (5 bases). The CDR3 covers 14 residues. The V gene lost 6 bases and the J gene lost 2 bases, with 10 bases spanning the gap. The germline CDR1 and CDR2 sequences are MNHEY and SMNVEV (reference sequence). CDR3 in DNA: TGTGCCAGCAGCACAGACAGAAACACCGGGGAGCTGTTTTTT. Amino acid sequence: CASSTDRNTGELFF.

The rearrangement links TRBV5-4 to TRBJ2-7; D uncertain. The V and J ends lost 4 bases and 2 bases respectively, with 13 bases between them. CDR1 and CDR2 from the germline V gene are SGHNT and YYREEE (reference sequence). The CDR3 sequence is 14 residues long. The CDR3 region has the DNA TGTGCCAGCAGCAGACCCGGGTCCACCTACGAGCAGTACTTC. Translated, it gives CASSRPGSTYEQYF. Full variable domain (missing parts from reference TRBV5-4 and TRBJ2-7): ETGVTQSPTHLIKTRGQQVTLRCSSQSGHNTVSWYQQALGQGPQFIFQYYREEENGRGNFPPRFSGLQFPNYSSELNVNALELDDSALYLCASSRPGSTYEQYFGPGTRLTVT.

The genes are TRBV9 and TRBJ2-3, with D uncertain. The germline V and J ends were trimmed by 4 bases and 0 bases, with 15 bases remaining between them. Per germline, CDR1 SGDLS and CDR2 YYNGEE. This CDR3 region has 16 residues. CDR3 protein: CASSPQARTSTDTQYF. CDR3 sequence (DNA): TGTGCCAGCAGCCCCCAGGCCCGTACTAGCACAGATACGCAGTATTTT.

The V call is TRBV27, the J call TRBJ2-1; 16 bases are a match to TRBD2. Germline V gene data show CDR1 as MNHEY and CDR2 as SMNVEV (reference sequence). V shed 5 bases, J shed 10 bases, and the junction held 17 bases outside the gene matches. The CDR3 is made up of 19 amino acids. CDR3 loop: CASSALGLAGGPRGGEQFF. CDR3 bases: TGTGCCAGCAGTGCCCTGGGACTAGCGGGGGGGCCGCGTGGAGGGGAGCAGTTCTTC.

The CDR3 loop is CASSPGQGINYGYTF. CDR3 nucleotide sequence: TGTGCCAGCAGTCCAGGACAGGGGATTAACTATGGCTACACCTTC. This sequence joins TRBV27 and TRBJ1-2; TRBD1 agrees at 9 bases. This CDR3 is built from 15 residues. Germline V lookup: CDR1 MNHEY, CDR2 SMNVEV (reference sequence). V gave up 5 bases and J gave up 1 base; unmatched junction bases: 5.

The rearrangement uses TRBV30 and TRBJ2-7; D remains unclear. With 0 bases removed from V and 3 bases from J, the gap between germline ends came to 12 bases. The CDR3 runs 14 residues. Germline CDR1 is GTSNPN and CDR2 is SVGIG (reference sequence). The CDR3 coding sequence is TGTGCCTGGAGTGTATTAGATGCGTACTACGAGCAGTACTTC. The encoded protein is CAWSVLDAYYEQYF.

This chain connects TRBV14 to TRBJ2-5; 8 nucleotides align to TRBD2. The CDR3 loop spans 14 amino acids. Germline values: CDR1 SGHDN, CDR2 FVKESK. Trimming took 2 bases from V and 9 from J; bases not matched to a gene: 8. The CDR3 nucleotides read TGTGCCAGCAGCCAATATGGACTAGCTAGTCCCCAGTACTTC. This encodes CASSQYGLASPQYF. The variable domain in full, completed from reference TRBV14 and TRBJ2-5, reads EAGVTQFPSHSVIEKGQTVTLRCDPISGHDNLYWYRRVMGKEIKFLLHFVKESKQDESGMPNNRFLAERTGGTYSTLKVQPAELEDSGVYFCASSQYGLASPQYFGPGTRLLVL.

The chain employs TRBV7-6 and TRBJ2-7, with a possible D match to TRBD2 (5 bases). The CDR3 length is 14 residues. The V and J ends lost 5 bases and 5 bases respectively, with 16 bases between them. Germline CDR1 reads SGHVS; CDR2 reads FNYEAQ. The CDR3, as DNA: TGTGCCAGCAGCCCCGGGGTTGCGTGGGACGAGCAGTACTTC. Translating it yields CASSPGVAWDEQYF.

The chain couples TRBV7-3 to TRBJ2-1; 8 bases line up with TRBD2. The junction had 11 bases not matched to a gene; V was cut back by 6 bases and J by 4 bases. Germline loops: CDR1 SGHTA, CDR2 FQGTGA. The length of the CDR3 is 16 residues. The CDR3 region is CASSYRARGAYNEQFF. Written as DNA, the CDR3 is TGTGCCAGCAGTTACCGAGCGCGGGGGGCATACAATGAGCAGTTCTTC.

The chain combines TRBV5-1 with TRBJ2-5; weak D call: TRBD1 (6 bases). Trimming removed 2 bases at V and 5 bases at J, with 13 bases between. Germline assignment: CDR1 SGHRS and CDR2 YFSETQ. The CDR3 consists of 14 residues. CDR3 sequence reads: CASSFTGSAETQYF. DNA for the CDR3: TGCGCCAGCAGCTTTACAGGGTCGGCGGAGACCCAGTACTTC.

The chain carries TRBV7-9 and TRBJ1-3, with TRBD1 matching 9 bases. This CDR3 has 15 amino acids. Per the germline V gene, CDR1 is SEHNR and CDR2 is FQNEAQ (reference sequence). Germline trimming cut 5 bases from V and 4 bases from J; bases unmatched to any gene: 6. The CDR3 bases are TGTGCCAGCAGCACGGACAGGGGCCAAGGAAACACCATATATTTT. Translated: CASSTDRGQGNTIYF.

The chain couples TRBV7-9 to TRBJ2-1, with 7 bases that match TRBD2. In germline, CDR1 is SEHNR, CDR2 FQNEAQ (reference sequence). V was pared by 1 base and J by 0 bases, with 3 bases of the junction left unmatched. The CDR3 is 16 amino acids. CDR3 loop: CASSLGSGISYNEQFF. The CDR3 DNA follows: TGTGCCAGCAGCTTAGGAAGCGGGATCTCCTACAATGAGCAGTTCTTC.

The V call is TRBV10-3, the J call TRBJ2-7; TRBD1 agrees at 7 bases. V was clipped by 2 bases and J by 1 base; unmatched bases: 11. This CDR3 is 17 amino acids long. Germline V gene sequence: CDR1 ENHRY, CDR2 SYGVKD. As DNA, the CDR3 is TGTGCCATCAGTGAGGGGAGACAGGGTCGGGATTCCTACGAGCAGTACTTC. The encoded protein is CAISEGRQGRDSYEQYF.

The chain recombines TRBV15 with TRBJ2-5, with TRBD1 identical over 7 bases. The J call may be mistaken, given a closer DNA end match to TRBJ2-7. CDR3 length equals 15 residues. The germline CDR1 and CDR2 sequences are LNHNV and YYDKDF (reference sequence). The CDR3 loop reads CATSRGQGGSNEQYF. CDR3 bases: TGTGCCACCAGCAGAGGACAGGGTGGATCGAACGAGCAGTACTTC.

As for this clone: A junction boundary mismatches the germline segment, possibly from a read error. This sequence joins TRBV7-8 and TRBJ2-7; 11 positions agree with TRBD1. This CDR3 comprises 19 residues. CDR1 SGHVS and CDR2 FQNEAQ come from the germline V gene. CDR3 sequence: CAGSFPGRKGQGASYEQYF. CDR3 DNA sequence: TGTGCCGGCAGCTTCCCTGGCCGGAAAGGACAGGGGGCATCCTACGAGCAGTACTTC.

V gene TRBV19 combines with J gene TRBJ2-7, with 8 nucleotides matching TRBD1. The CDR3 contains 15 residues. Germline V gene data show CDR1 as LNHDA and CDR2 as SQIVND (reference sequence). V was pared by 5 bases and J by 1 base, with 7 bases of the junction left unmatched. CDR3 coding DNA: TGTGCCAGTAGTTTCCAGGACAGGGCGTCCTACGAGCAGTACTTC. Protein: CASSFQDRASYEQYF.

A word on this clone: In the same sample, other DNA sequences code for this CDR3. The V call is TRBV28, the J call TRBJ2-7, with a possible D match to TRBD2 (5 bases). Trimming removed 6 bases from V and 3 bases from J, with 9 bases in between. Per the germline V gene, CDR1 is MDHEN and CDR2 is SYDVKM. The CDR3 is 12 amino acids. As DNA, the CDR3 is TGTGCCAGCAGGGGCGGGCTCTACGAGCAGTACTTC. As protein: CASRGGLYEQYF.

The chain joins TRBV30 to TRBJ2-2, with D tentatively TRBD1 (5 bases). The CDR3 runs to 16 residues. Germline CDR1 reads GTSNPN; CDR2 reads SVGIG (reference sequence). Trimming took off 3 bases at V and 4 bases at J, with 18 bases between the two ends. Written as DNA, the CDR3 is TGTGCCTGGAGCCGAGTAGCCAGGGCACTCACCGGGGAGCTGTTTTTT. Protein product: CAWSRVARALTGELFF.

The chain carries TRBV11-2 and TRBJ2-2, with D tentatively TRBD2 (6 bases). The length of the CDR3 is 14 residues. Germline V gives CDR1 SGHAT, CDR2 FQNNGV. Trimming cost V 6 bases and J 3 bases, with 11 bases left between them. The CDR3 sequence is CASSLGGYTGELFF. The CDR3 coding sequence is TGTGCCAGCAGTCTTGGGGGGTACACCGGGGAGCTGTTTTTT.

DNA of the CDR3: TGTGCCAGCAGAAACTGGGATGGGCAGGGATATTTCTTT. It is translated as CASRNWDGQGYFF. The chain is built from TRBV5-4 and TRBJ1-1; tentative D call: TRBD1 (5 bases). Germline V gene lookup returns CDR1 SGHNT and CDR2 YYREEE (reference sequence). The CDR3 is made up of 13 amino acids. The V gene lost 5 bases and the J gene lost 13 bases, with 21 bases spanning the gap. The complete variable domain, with remaining parts taken from reference TRBV5-4 and TRBJ1-1, reads ETGVTQSPTHLIKTRGQQVTLRCSSQSGHNTVSWYQQALGQGPQFIFQYYREEENGRGNFPPRFSGLQFPNYSSELNVNALELDDSALYLCASRNWDGQGYFFGQGTRLTVV.